Given below is one T cell receptor beta chain in context. Method: immunoSEQ multiplex PCR; TCRdb's copy keeps in-frame clones and lacks some. The data contain roughly 330,000 clones, 85% to 90% of them seen just once; the ten biggest clones take up approximately 4%. The record originates from a study of blood T cell repertoires in COVID-19. Germline V gene sequence: CDR1 SGHTA, CDR2 FQGTGA. This CDR3 comprises 15 residues. V gave up 2 bases and J gave up 5 bases, with 13 bases separating them. The gene calls are TRBV7-3 and TRBJ2-1; D is possibly TRBD1 (6 bases). The sequenced sample consisted of peripheral blood. The receptor was derived from a woman between 50 and 59 years old with active or convalescent COVID-19. CDR3 sequence: CASSLGGGRNNEQFF. In nucleotides, the CDR3 is TGTGCCAGCAGCTTAGGGGGCGGAAGAAACAATGAGCAGTTCTTC.